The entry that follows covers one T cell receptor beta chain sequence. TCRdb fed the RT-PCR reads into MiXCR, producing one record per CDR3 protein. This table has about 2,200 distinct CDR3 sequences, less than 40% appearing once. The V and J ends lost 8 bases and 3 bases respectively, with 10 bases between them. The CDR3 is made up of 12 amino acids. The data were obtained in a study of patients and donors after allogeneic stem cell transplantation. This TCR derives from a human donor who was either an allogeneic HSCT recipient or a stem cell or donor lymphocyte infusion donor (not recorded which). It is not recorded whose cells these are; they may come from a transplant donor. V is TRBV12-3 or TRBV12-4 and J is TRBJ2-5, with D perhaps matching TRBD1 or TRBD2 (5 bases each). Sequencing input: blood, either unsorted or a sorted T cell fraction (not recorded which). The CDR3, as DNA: TGTGCCAGCTCGGGGCCAGAAGAGACCCAGTACTTC. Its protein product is CASSGPEETQYF.